This TCR beta chain was recovered during a study of blood T cell repertoires in COVID-19. About the research overall: The analysed material was cDNA or gDNA that came from T cells, B-cell-depleted T cells, or PBMCs.

Authors' methods: Amplification of reference gene primers provided the estimated nucleated cell counts. Profiling relied on immunoSEQ multiplex PCR, and the TCRdb table lists in-frame clones only, not all of them. V and J calls and clone size come straight from that table; D and trimming were deduced from the DNA. The sample lists 150,000 to 200,000 clones, around nine tenths occurring once. Trimming removed 1 base at V and 5 bases at J, with 11 bases between. The CDR3 is made up of 14 amino acids. Germline CDR1 LGHDT, CDR2 YNNKEL (reference sequence). Enrollment of patients from Seattle took place during active infection, with longitudinal follow-up.

This chain links TRBV3-1 (or the pseudogene TRBV3-2) with TRBJ1-1; D unclear. Sequencing was performed on peripheral blood. The TCR was taken from an older woman with COVID-19, enrolled during active disease. For the CDR3, the DNA is TGTGCCAGCAGCCAAGTTAGCGACGGGACTGAAGCTTTCTTT. Its translation: CASSQVSDGTEAFF.